Sequencing of this T cell receptor beta chain was carried out in a study of neurological immune-mediated disorders. This clonotype showed up many times. PBMCs stored at -80 C, numbering 2 million, were the origin of the unsorted libraries. Using its own MiXCR run on the 5' RACE reads, TCRdb lists one record per CDR3 protein. The sample has about 59,000 distinct CDR3 sequences; 9.5% to 15% are singletons. The source is an older woman with HTLV-1-associated myelopathy (HAM/TSP). Sequencing was carried out using PBMCs.

The CDR3 DNA is TGCGCCAGCAGCTTGGCCTCCGGGTCGCGGACCTACGAGCAGTACTTC. Translated, it gives CASSLASGSRTYEQYF. The chain combines TRBV5-1 with TRBJ2-7; no reliable D call. Germline V gene lookup returns CDR1 SGHRS and CDR2 YFSETQ. The CDR3 runs to 16 residues. With 0 bases removed from V and 2 bases from J, the gap between germline ends came to 15 bases.